One sample yielded the 9 T cell receptor beta chains listed below, sequenced in a study of control samples from healthy donors and cancer patients. TCRdb keeps only in-frame clones here, not all; method: immunoSEQ multiplex PCR. The sample shows 55,000 to 80,000 clones, approximately 90% of them seen only once. Sample: PBMCs. These receptors were obtained from a man aged 55 to 70 with colorectal cancer.

V gene TRBV25-1 combines with J gene TRBJ2-5; 9 positions agree with TRBD2. This CDR3 has 17 residues. V dropped 6 bases and J dropped 2; count of bases not matched to a gene: 13. Germline lookup yields CDR1 MGHDK and CDR2 SYGVNS. The CDR3 DNA sequence: TGTGCCAGCAGCAGCGGGTTTATAGCGGGGGCACAAGAGACCCAGTACTTC. Translated: CASSSGFIAGAQETQYF.

CDR3 sequence reads: CASSADRGTPPQHF. The CDR3, as DNA: TGTGCCAGCAGCGCGGACAGGGGGACTCCGCCCCAGCATTTT. The rearrangement joins TRBV9 to TRBJ1-5; 10 bases are a match to TRBD1. The junction had 6 bases not matched to a gene; V was cut back by 3 bases and J by 9 bases. Germline CDR1 and CDR2: SGDLS and YYNGEE. The CDR3 loop spans 14 amino acids. The variable domain in full, completed from reference TRBV9 and TRBJ1-5, reads DSGVTQTPKHLITATGQRVTLRCSPRSGDLSVYWYQQSLDQGLQFLIQYYNGEERAKGNILERFSAQQFPDLHSELNLSSLELGDSALYFCASSADRGTPPQHFGDGTRLSIL.

On this clone itself: This CDR3 is also generated by other DNA sequences in the sample. This chain links TRBV18 with TRBJ2-5; TRBD2 is a possible D gene (6 bases). Germline V gene data show CDR1 as KGHSH and CDR2 as LQKENI. This CDR3 comprises 13 residues. The germline V and J ends were trimmed by 3 bases and 2 bases, with 7 bases remaining between them. CDR3 sequence (DNA): TGTGCCAGCTCACCGGGACTTCAAGAGACCCAGTACTTC. Its translation is CASSPGLQETQYF.

This rearrangement joins TRBV10-2 to TRBJ1-1; 9 positions match TRBD1. V was pared by 4 bases and J by 4 bases, with 13 bases of the junction left unmatched. This CDR3 has 17 residues. Germline V CDR1 and CDR2: WSHSY, SAAADI. The CDR3 loop reads CASSGSGTGRWSTEAFF. The CDR3 coding sequence is TGCGCCAGCAGTGGGTCCGGGACAGGGCGGTGGAGCACTGAAGCTTTCTTT.

The chain recombines TRBV30 with TRBJ2-1; 9 positions agree with TRBD2. V trimming: 0 bases; J trimming: 4 bases; junction bases outside the gene matches: 7. The CDR3 contains 16 residues. Germline V gene data show CDR1 as GTSNPN and CDR2 as SVGIG (reference sequence). Here the CDR3 DNA reads TGTGCCTGGAGTGTAGGCGGGGGGGCGTCTTACAATGAGCAGTTCTTC. It translates to CAWSVGGGASYNEQFF.

The gene calls are TRBV7-2 and TRBJ1-6; a weak D match, TRBD1 (5 bases). V shed 4 bases and J shed 10 bases, with 23 bases lying between them. CDR1 SGHTA and CDR2 FQGNSA come from the germline V gene. The CDR3 loop spans 17 amino acids. CDR3 in amino acids: CASSYGGYGRLGSPLHF. Here the CDR3 DNA reads TGTGCCAGCAGCTATGGGGGATACGGACGGTTAGGGTCACCCCTCCACTTT.

The chain uses TRBV19 and TRBJ1-6; D possibly corresponds to TRBD1 (5 bases). Germline V lookup: CDR1 LNHDA, CDR2 SQIVND (reference sequence). V dropped 3 bases and J dropped 7 bases, with 10 bases sitting between them. There are 14 residues in the CDR3. CDR3 DNA sequence: TGTGCCAGTAGTATGGTGGGGCAAAATTCACCCCTCCACTTT. Its translation is CASSMVGQNSPLHF.

The chain employs TRBV4-2 and TRBJ2-1, with TRBD2 matching 11 bases. The CDR3 runs 17 residues. Per the germline V gene, CDR1 is LGHNA and CDR2 is YNFKEQ. V gave up 0 bases and J gave up 1 base; unmatched junction bases: 2. DNA for the CDR3: TGTGCCAGCAGCCAAGAAATAGCGGGGGGGTCCTACAATGAGCAGTTCTTC. This codes for CASSQEIAGGSYNEQFF.

The chain joins TRBV2 to TRBJ1-5; D not certain. With 7 bases removed from V and 4 bases from J, the gap between germline ends came to 17 bases. Germline CDR1 reads SNHLY; CDR2 reads FYNNEI. This CDR3 has 15 residues. The CDR3 DNA reads TGTGCCAGCACCACCCGCGGACTAAGAAATCAGCCCCAGCATTTT. It translates to CASTTRGLRNQPQHF.